The T cell receptor (beta chain) described here comes from a study of neoadjuvant anti-PD-1 for oral cavity cancer. The overall study: Non-progressing patients received a fourth nivolumab dose near day 43, then surgery on days 50-56. Regarding the study as a whole: Higher pretreatment Treg/Th17 ratios tracked higher pretreatment blood clonality. Post-nivolumab, blood T cell clonality was significantly elevated in non-responders.

The germline gives CDR1 SGHRS, CDR2 YFSETQ. V lost 3 bases to trimming and J lost 5 bases; unmatched junction nucleotides: 6. The CDR3 length is 14 residues. There are a few counts of this clone. The antigen is not known. Sequencing used immunoSEQ multiplex PCR; TCRdb keeps in-frame clones, though not all of them. This sample yields approximately 72,000 clones, of which over 70% are seen a single time; 3.4% belongs to the top ten. Patients were newly diagnosed with stage II-IVA oral cavity squamous cell carcinoma without prior systemic or radiation treatment. The source was PBMCs, collected before nivolumab (anti-PD-1) treatment. This clonotype was sampled from a person aged 35-79 years with oral cavity squamous cell carcinoma. This chain links TRBV5-1 with TRBJ2-7, with 9 bases matching TRBD1. CDR3 in DNA: TGCGCCAGCAGCTCCCGGGACAGGGATGACGAGCAGTACTTC. Translated: CASSSRDRDDEQYF.